At least ten counts were recorded for the clone carrying this T cell receptor (beta chain). Its cognate antigen is unknown. The entry originates in a study of breast tumors, draining lymph nodes, adjacent tissues. Germline V gene lookup returns CDR1 SGHAT and CDR2 FQDESV (reference sequence). The CDR3 contains 14 residues. V shed 3 bases and J shed 6 bases, with 13 bases lying between them. TCRdb processed the multiplex PCR reads anew with MiXCR; each CDR3 protein has one entry. The sample lists some 250,000 distinct CDR3 sequences, less than 45% seen once, with 3% to 4% in the top ten. Samples came from axillary lymph nodes draining the breast cancer. The study's findings and limits: Tumor TCR diversity was below lymph nodes but above nontumor tissue. Most tumor T cells seemingly derive from lymph node, then expand in tumor.

The specimen was axillary lymph node tissue. The genes are TRBV11-1 and TRBJ2-3, with D unclear. The clonotype originates from a female donor with breast cancer. Some clones in this sample may be carry-over from other donors' samples. CDR3 sequence: CASSFTDWADTQYF. Written as DNA, the CDR3 is TGTGCCAGCAGCTTCACAGACTGGGCCGATACGCAGTATTTT.